This passage covers 27 T cell receptor beta chains from one sample sequenced in a study of CD8 T cells in Susac syndrome. About 0.5 to 1 ug RNA was reverse transcribed with random hexamers. A single record per CDR3 protein comes from TCRdb applying MiXCR to the immunoSEQ multiplex PCR reads. The sample includes approximately 220,000 distinct CDR3 sequences, 80% to 95% seen only once; the top ten take over 0.1%. The sequenced sample consisted of CD8+ T cells from PBMCs. Receptor source: a human donor with multiple sclerosis.

CDR3 region: CASSPTPSEQYF. The CDR3 region has the DNA TGTGCCAGCAGCCCAACACCCTCCGAGCAGTACTTC. The genes are TRBV9 and TRBJ2-7; no firm D call. CDR3 length equals 12 residues. Deletions cut 4 bases from V and 6 bases from J, with 11 bases between. Germline CDR1 SGDLS, CDR2 YYNGEE. Combining the CDR3 with reference TRBV9 and TRBJ2-7 gives the whole variable domain DSGVTQTPKHLITATGQRVTLRCSPRSGDLSVYWYQQSLDQGLQFLIQYYNGEERAKGNILERFSAQQFPDLHSELNLSSLELGDSALYFCASSPTPSEQYFGPGTRLTVT.

The V gene is TRBV7-8, the J gene TRBJ1-2, with a weak D call TRBD1 (6 bases). This CDR3 region has 15 residues. Deletions cut 1 base from V and 3 bases from J, with 12 bases between. Germline lookup yields CDR1 SGHVS and CDR2 FQNEAQ. CDR3 region: CASSLGAGAYYGYTF. The CDR3 DNA is TGTGCCAGCAGCTTAGGAGCAGGGGCCTACTATGGCTACACCTTC.

V and J are TRBV20-1 and TRBJ2-7; 7 bases line up with TRBD2. Germline CDR1 reads DFQATT; CDR2 reads SNEGSKA (reference sequence). The CDR3 extends over 12 amino acids. Trimming at V came to 3 bases and at J to 5 bases, leaving 4 bases not matched to a gene. CDR3 nucleotide sequence: TGCAGTGCTAGGGGCGGGAGCCACGAGCAGTACTTC. As protein: CSARGGSHEQYF.

The V and J genes are TRBV7-3 and TRBJ2-3, with D unclear. Germline CDR1 reads SGHTA; CDR2 reads FQGTGA. V lost 5 bases and J 2 bases, leaving 8 bases between the germline ends. The CDR3 is 13 amino acids. As DNA, the CDR3 is TGTGCCAGCAGCCCCGGAAACACAGATACGCAGTATTTT. Residues: CASSPGNTDTQYF.

V and J are TRBV7-9 and TRBJ2-7; 9 nucleotides align to TRBD2. Germline CDR1 SEHNR, CDR2 FQNEAQ (reference sequence). CDR3 length: 14 amino acids. The trim removed 5 bases at V and 2 bases at J, leaving 4 bases unmatched. CDR3 nucleotide sequence: TGTGCCAGCAGCCTTAGCGGGAGCCCCTACGAGCAGTACTTC. Translating it yields CASSLSGSPYEQYF.

The J gene is TRBJ2-7, the V gene TRBV12-3 or TRBV12-4; D gene unclear. This CDR3 has 14 amino acids. V was shortened by 0 bases and J by 3 bases, with 9 bases between the two germline ends. CDR3 protein: CASSLALVVYEQYF. Here the CDR3 DNA reads TGTGCCAGCAGTTTAGCGCTAGTAGTCTACGAGCAGTACTTC.

The chain has TRBV6-6 and TRBJ2-5, with 7 bases lining up with TRBD2. From germline, CDR1 is MNHNY and CDR2 SVGAGI (reference sequence). CDR3 length equals 12 residues. The V segment lost 6 bases and the J segment 9 bases; nucleotides outside the gene matches: 7. The CDR3 DNA reads as TGTGCCAGCAGGGGAGGGATGGAGGCCCAGTACTTC. This sequence encodes CASRGGMEAQYF.

This sequence joins TRBV27 and TRBJ1-6, with 10 bases lining up with TRBD1. After removal of 4 bases from V and 4 bases from J, the junction contained 13 bases not matched to a gene. The CDR3 covers 19 residues. Germline-derived CDR1 and CDR2 are MNHEY and SMNVEV (reference sequence). CDR3 nucleotide sequence: TGTGCCAGCAGTTCCCGGGACAGGGGCGAGTTTCCTTATAATTCACCCCTCCACTTT. Its translation is CASSSRDRGEFPYNSPLHF.

The chain is built from TRBV29-1 and TRBJ2-7; D not resolved. CDR1 and CDR2 (germline): SQVTM, ANQGSEA. This CDR3 is built from 13 residues. V was clipped by 1 base and J by 1 base, with 8 bases between them. The CDR3 protein is CSVEGHDSYEQYF. As DNA, the CDR3 is TGCAGCGTTGAAGGCCATGATTCCTACGAGCAGTACTTC.

The rearrangement uses TRBV13 and TRBJ1-3; the D gene is possibly TRBD1 (6 bases). The CDR3 length is 16 residues. CDR1 and CDR2 from the germline V gene are PRHDT and FYEKMQ (reference sequence). V was cut by 5 bases and J by 4 bases, with 18 bases left in between. CDR3: CASSTTGHRVGNTIYF. The CDR3 DNA reads as TGTGCCAGCAGCACAACCGGCCACAGGGTAGGAAACACCATATATTTT.

V and J are TRBV30 and TRBJ1-1; D uncertain. The CDR3 consists of 13 residues. The V end was cut by 3 bases, the J end by 4 bases, with 12 bases between. In germline, CDR1 is GTSNPN, CDR2 SVGIG (reference sequence). In DNA form, the CDR3 reads TGTGCCTGGAGCCGGGGATCGTCCACTGAAGCTTTCTTT. Encoded protein: CAWSRGSSTEAFF.

The chain couples TRBV5-4 to TRBJ2-7; 7 bases are shared with TRBD2. CDR3 size: 16 residues. After removal of 2 bases from V and 3 bases from J, the junction contained 11 bases not matched to a gene. Germline V CDR1 and CDR2: SGHNT, YYREEE (reference sequence). CDR3 nucleotide sequence: TGTGCCAGCAGCTTAGACCCTGGGGAGGGACGCTACGAGCAGTACTTC. The encoded protein is CASSLDPGEGRYEQYF.

J is TRBJ2-3 and V is TRBV9; TRBD1 matches 7 bases. The germline V gene has CDR1 SGDLS and CDR2 YYNGEE. With 4 bases clipped from V and 4 bases from J, the junction kept 9 bases outside the gene matches. CDR3 length: 15 amino acids. DNA of the CDR3: TGTGCCAGCAGCCGGGGACAGTTCGAGGCAGATACGCAGTATTTT. Translating gives CASSRGQFEADTQYF.

This rearrangement joins TRBV12-3 or TRBV12-4 to TRBJ1-1; a weak D match, TRBD1 (5 bases). The CDR3 sequence is 17 residues long. The V and J ends lost 7 bases and 4 bases respectively, with 25 bases between them. The CDR3 DNA is TGTGCCAGCATAAGGGAGCAGGGATCTCCTCGGAGCACTGAAGCTTTCTTT. Translated, it gives CASIREQGSPRSTEAFF.

The chain employs TRBV6-2 or TRBV6-3 and TRBJ1-5; 9 bases are a match to TRBD1. This CDR3 comprises 15 residues. Looked up from germline, CDR1 is MNHEY and CDR2 is SVGEGT. With V trimmed by 4 bases and J by 7 bases, 8 bases remained unmatched. The CDR3 nucleotides read TGTGCCAGCAGTTCTCCGGGACAGGGATCCCAGCCCCAGCATTTT. Amino acid sequence: CASSSPGQGSQPQHF.

V is TRBV5-1 and J is TRBJ2-1; D gene ambiguous. Between the trimmed V and J ends, which lost 4 bases and 10 bases, there was a span of 21 bases. This CDR3 comprises 15 residues. Germline-derived CDR1 and CDR2 are SGHRS and YFSETQ. CDR3 loop: CASSPQDTITIEQFF. The CDR3 DNA is TGCGCCAGCAGCCCCCAGGATACCATTACTATCGAGCAGTTCTTC.

This clonotype was counted a single time. The chain combines TRBV12-3 or TRBV12-4 with TRBJ2-1; D remains unclear. The length of the CDR3 is 14 residues. Trimming took 3 bases from V and 9 from J, leaving 15 bases between them. CDR3 coding DNA: TGTGCCAGCAGTTTTTCTCCACGGTGGGGTGAGCAGTTCTTC. Its translation: CASSFSPRWGEQFF.

The chain combines TRBV5-5 with TRBJ2-7; D tentatively reads TRBD1 or TRBD2 (5 bases each). Trimming took 4 bases from V and 2 from J, leaving 10 bases between them. This CDR3 comprises 13 residues. Germline V gene data show CDR1 as SGHKS and CDR2 as YYEKEE (reference sequence). The CDR3 loop is CASSGGVTYEQYF. The CDR3 nucleotides read TGTGCCAGCAGCGGGGGAGTGACCTACGAGCAGTACTTC.

The CDR3 sequence: CASSPRQVSALETQYF. The CDR3 nucleotides are TGTGCCAGCAGCCCCCGACAGGTCAGCGCCCTAGAGACCCAGTACTTC. The chain recombines TRBV5-8 with TRBJ2-5; a weak D match, TRBD1 (6 bases). Germline loops: CDR1 SGHTS, CDR2 YDEGEE. The CDR3 is 16 amino acids. The V end was cut by 4 bases, the J end by 4 bases, with 20 bases between. The whole variable domain, filled in from reference TRBV5-8 and TRBJ2-5, reads EAGVTQSPTHLIKTRGQQATLRCSPISGHTSVYWYQQALGLGLQFLLWYDEGEERNRGNFPPRFSGRQFPNYSSELNVNALELEDSALYLCASSPRQVSALETQYFGPGTRLLVL.

This clonotype was found a few times. This chain joins TRBV30 and TRBJ1-1; D remains ambiguous. The CDR3 length is 13 residues. With 4 bases removed from V and 2 bases from J, the gap between germline ends came to 11 bases. Per germline, CDR1 GTSNPN and CDR2 SVGIG (reference sequence). CDR3 amino acids: CAWTLAVNTEAFF. CDR3 nucleotides: TGTGCCTGGACCCTCGCCGTAAACACTGAAGCTTTCTTT.

The chain couples TRBV6-5 to TRBJ1-1; D is undetermined. The CDR3 consists of 13 residues. The germline V gene has CDR1 MNHEY and CDR2 SVGAGI. The ends were cut back, 2 bases at V and 6 bases at J, with 10 bases in the middle. CDR3 loop: CASSYGSPAEAFF. The CDR3, as DNA: TGTGCCAGCAGTTACGGGTCACCCGCTGAAGCTTTCTTT.

The chain employs TRBV5-4 and TRBJ2-5, with D uncertain. The CDR3 runs 14 residues. CDR1 is SGHNT, CDR2 YYREEE, per germline (reference sequence). Trimming shortened V by 2 bases and J by 4 bases, and 12 bases separated the two germline ends. CDR3 sequence: CASSFSPGPETQYF. The CDR3 nucleotides are TGTGCCAGCAGCTTTAGTCCAGGCCCAGAGACCCAGTACTTC.

The chain uses TRBV5-6 and TRBJ2-5; the D gene is possibly TRBD1 (5 bases). Per germline, CDR1 SGHDT and CDR2 YYEEEE. The CDR3 is 14 residues long. The V gene lost 0 bases and the J gene lost 1 base, with 7 bases spanning the gap. Written as DNA, the CDR3 is TGTGCCAGCAGCTTGGTCGACAGCCAAGAGACCCAGTACTTC. This sequence encodes CASSLVDSQETQYF.

V is TRBV3-1 and J is TRBJ2-3; tentative D call: TRBD1 (5 bases). The germline gives CDR1 LGHDT, CDR2 YNNKEL (reference sequence). V lost 1 base and J 4 bases, leaving 12 bases between the germline ends. CDR3 length equals 15 residues. The CDR3 region is CASSQGGRLSDTQYF. The DNA for the CDR3 is TGTGCCAGCAGCCAAGGGGGCAGGCTGTCAGATACGCAGTATTTT.

CDR3: CASSSISGTGTYEQYF. In DNA, the CDR3 is TGTGCCAGCAGTTCAATAAGCGGGACAGGGACTTACGAGCAGTACTTC. V and J are TRBV27 and TRBJ2-7, with 9 bases fitting TRBD1. The V and J ends lost 4 bases and 4 bases, in that order; junction bases with no gene match: 11. Germline V gene sequence: CDR1 MNHEY, CDR2 SMNVEV (reference sequence). This CDR3 comprises 16 residues.

The chain recombines TRBV7-9 with TRBJ2-3; tentatively, D is TRBD1 or TRBD2 (5 bases each). CDR1 and CDR2 from the germline V gene are SEHNR and FQNEAQ (reference sequence). The CDR3 loop spans 17 amino acids. The V end was cut by 1 base, the J end by 2 bases, with 16 bases between. The CDR3 loop reads CASSLVPRGPDTDTQYF. In nucleotides, the CDR3 is TGTGCCAGCAGCTTAGTCCCGAGGGGTCCCGACACAGATACGCAGTATTTT.

This rearrangement joins TRBV5-6 to TRBJ2-7; 9 nucleotides match TRBD2. The CDR3 is 15 residues long. The V segment lost 3 bases and the J segment 4 bases; nucleotides outside the gene matches: 8. Germline V gene sequence: CDR1 SGHDT, CDR2 YYEEEE. The CDR3 protein is CASSSGQRGVYEQYF. The CDR3 DNA reads TGTGCCAGCAGCTCCGGCCAGCGGGGGGTATACGAGCAGTACTTC.